A single sample is the source of the 21 T cell receptor beta chains below, sequenced in a study of cytotoxic CD8 clonotypes in ibrutinib-treated CLL. Using immunoSEQ multiplex PCR, the repertoire was profiled, and TCRdb retains in-frame clones only, with some absent. The table includes more than 75,000 clones, more than 70% detected once. The sample was PBMCs, taken after 24 months of ibrutinib treatment. Every receptor here comes from a human donor with chronic lymphocytic leukemia.

The CDR3 spells CASSRSSGSDTQYF. DNA of the CDR3: TGTGCCAGCAGCCGATCTTCCGGGTCCGATACGCAGTATTTT. V is TRBV11-1 and J is TRBJ2-3; D not resolved. There are 14 residues in the CDR3. Germline V gives CDR1 SGHAT, CDR2 FQDESV (reference sequence). The V and J ends lost 5 bases and 6 bases respectively, with 15 bases between them.

V gene TRBV30 combines with J gene TRBJ2-5, with D perhaps assigned TRBD1 or TRBD2 (6 bases each). The germline V gene encodes CDR1 GTSNPN and CDR2 SVGIG (reference sequence). This CDR3 region has 13 residues. Trimming took off 0 bases at V and 6 bases at J, with 11 bases between the two ends. Here the CDR3 DNA reads TGTGCCTGGAGTGTAGGGGGGAGTCAGACCCAGTACTTC. This sequence encodes CAWSVGGSQTQYF.

This clone was recorded a few times. The genes are TRBV5-1 and TRBJ2-3; 9 bases agree with TRBD2. Trimming cost V 0 bases and J 6 bases; bases outside gene matches: 5. The germline gives CDR1 SGHRS, CDR2 YFSETQ. There are 15 residues in the CDR3. CDR3 sequence reads: CASSLAQAGGDTQYF. The CDR3, as DNA: TGCGCCAGCAGCTTGGCGCAGGCGGGAGGGGATACGCAGTATTTT.

This sequence joins TRBV29-1 and TRBJ2-3; 9 bases are shared with TRBD1. Germline V gene data show CDR1 as SQVTM and CDR2 as ANQGSEA. The CDR3 is 13 amino acids. With V trimmed by 4 bases and J by 6 bases, 5 bases remained unmatched. CDR3 nucleotide sequence: TGCAGCGTTGCACAGGGGGCGGGGGATACGCAGTATTTT. This gives the protein CSVAQGAGDTQYF.

The chain couples TRBV29-1 to TRBJ1-1, with D uncertain. This CDR3 contains 12 residues. Trimming removed 2 bases at V and 1 base at J, with 5 bases between. The V gene's germline CDR1 is SQVTM and CDR2 ANQGSEA. The CDR3 sequence is CSVESSNTEAFF. CDR3 sequence (DNA): TGCAGCGTTGAAAGCTCGAACACTGAAGCTTTCTTT.

This rearrangement joins TRBV18 to TRBJ2-2; D tentatively fits TRBD1 or TRBD2 (5 bases each). From germline, CDR1 is KGHSH and CDR2 LQKENI. V lost 4 bases, J lost 6 bases, and 18 bases lay in between. CDR3 size: 16 residues. CDR3 amino acids: CASSLTTERAAGELFF. In DNA, the CDR3 is TGTGCCAGCTCACTAACGACAGAGAGGGCCGCCGGGGAGCTGTTTTTT.

This sequence joins TRBV6-6 and TRBJ2-7; the match to TRBD2 covers 9 bases. The CDR3 has 15 amino acids. Looked up from germline, CDR1 is MNHNY and CDR2 is SVGAGI (reference sequence). J was trimmed by 2 bases and V by 4 bases; bases with no gene match: 6. CDR3: CASSSYASGAYEQYF. The DNA for the CDR3 is TGTGCCAGCAGTTCCTACGCTAGCGGGGCCTACGAGCAGTACTTC.

The chain employs TRBV30 and TRBJ1-1; 8 nucleotides align to TRBD1. The CDR3 is 14 residues long. In germline, CDR1 is GTSNPN, CDR2 SVGIG (reference sequence). Trimming took 0 bases from V and 1 from J; bases not matched to a gene: 1. The CDR3 DNA reads TGTGCCTGGAGTGTAGACAGGGGGAACACTGAAGCTTTCTTT. Translating gives CAWSVDRGNTEAFF.

This sequence joins TRBV7-9 and TRBJ1-2; D is perhaps TRBD1 (5 bases). The V gene lost 5 bases and the J gene lost 5 bases, with 12 bases spanning the gap. CDR3 size: 13 residues. Germline-derived CDR1 and CDR2 are SEHNR and FQNEAQ (reference sequence). CDR3 DNA sequence: TGTGCCAGCAGCATGACAGCAGCATATGGCTACACCTTC. Protein product: CASSMTAAYGYTF.

The genes are TRBV19 and TRBJ2-5; D gene uncertain. The CDR3 has 12 residues. V was trimmed by 4 bases and J by 5 bases, leaving 8 bases between them. Germline loops: CDR1 LNHDA, CDR2 SQIVND (reference sequence). The CDR3 loop is CASSKLGETQYF. The CDR3 nucleotides are TGTGCCAGTAGTAAGCTAGGGGAGACCCAGTACTTC.

This clone showed up just a few times. The chain is built from TRBV19 and TRBJ2-7; 10 bases are a match to TRBD2. In germline, CDR1 is LNHDA, CDR2 SQIVND (reference sequence). The CDR3 extends over 14 amino acids. The V segment lost 4 bases and the J segment 0 bases; nucleotides outside the gene matches: 0. CDR3 residues: CASSTSGSSYEQYF. CDR3 nucleotide sequence: TGTGCCAGTAGTACTAGCGGGAGCTCCTACGAGCAGTACTTC.

The genes are TRBV7-9 and TRBJ2-3; D is uncertain. The CDR3 loop spans 16 amino acids. Per the germline V gene, CDR1 is SEHNR and CDR2 is FQNEAQ (reference sequence). Trimming cost V 3 bases and J 0 bases, with 13 bases left between them. CDR3 sequence (DNA): TGTGCCAGCAGCTTGAGAGGTTCTTACAGCACAGATACGCAGTATTTT. It yields the protein CASSLRGSYSTDTQYF.

In this sample, this clone turned up many times. The chain links TRBV5-1 to TRBJ1-2; D may be TRBD1 (5 bases). Looked up from germline, CDR1 is SGHRS and CDR2 is YFSETQ. The CDR3 is made up of 15 amino acids. Between the trimmed V and J ends, which lost 4 bases and 4 bases, there was a span of 17 bases. The CDR3 loop reads CASSHDGGMTYGYTF. In DNA form, the CDR3 reads TGCGCCAGCAGCCACGACGGGGGTATGACCTATGGCTACACCTTC.

This clone came up a few times. V is TRBV7-8 and J is TRBJ2-6; possible D gene TRBD1, 6 bases. V was cut by 1 base and J by 2 bases, with 9 bases left in between. CDR3 size: 16 residues. Germline CDR1 reads SGHVS; CDR2 reads FQNEAQ. CDR3 coding DNA: TGTGCCAGCAGCTTAGTTGGGGGCACTGGGGCCAACGTCCTGACTTTC. It encodes CASSLVGGTGANVLTF.

This clone was observed a handful of times. The rearrangement uses TRBV6-6 and TRBJ1-5; no reliable D call. The germline gives CDR1 MNHNY, CDR2 SVGAGI (reference sequence). CDR3 length equals 12 residues. The V end lost 6 bases, the J end lost 11 bases, and 14 bases lay between the germline ends. The CDR3 sequence: CASSPGLPAQHF. CDR3 nucleotide sequence: TGTGCCAGCAGCCCCGGACTGCCTGCCCAGCATTTT.

This rearrangement joins TRBV5-4 to TRBJ1-1; no clear D gene. Between the trimmed V and J ends, which lost 5 bases and 4 bases, there was a span of 12 bases. CDR1 SGHNT and CDR2 YYREEE come from the germline V gene (reference sequence). The CDR3 sequence is 13 residues long. The CDR3 spells CASRSGRSTEAFF. CDR3 nucleotide sequence: TGTGCCAGCAGATCTGGACGGAGCACTGAAGCTTTCTTT.

The rearrangement links TRBV5-1 to TRBJ2-1; D perhaps matches TRBD1 (6 bases). Deletions cut 0 bases from V and 1 base from J, with 8 bases between. The CDR3 length is 15 residues. Germline V lookup: CDR1 SGHRS, CDR2 YFSETQ. The CDR3 DNA follows: TGCGCCAGCAGCTTGGATACAGGGTCCTACAATGAGCAGTTCTTC. This codes for CASSLDTGSYNEQFF. Filled out from reference TRBV5-1 and TRBJ2-1, the complete variable domain reads KAGVTQTPRYLIKTRGQQVTLSCSPISGHRSVSWYQQTPGQGLQFLFEYFSETQRNKGNFPGRFSGRQFSNSRSEMNVSTLELGDSALYLCASSLDTGSYNEQFFGPGTRLTVL.

This chain links TRBV9 with TRBJ1-4; maybe TRBD1 (5 bases). CDR3 length: 17 residues. Germline V CDR1 and CDR2: SGDLS, YYNGEE. V was pared by 0 bases and J by 8 bases, with 20 bases between. This chain's CDR3 is CASSVVDLGQGREKLFF. CDR3 nucleotides: TGTGCCAGCAGCGTAGTTGATTTGGGGCAGGGTAGAGAAAAACTGTTTTTT.

The chain recombines TRBV15 with TRBJ2-2; D unclear. This CDR3 is 15 amino acids long. Trimming cost V 5 bases and J 1 base, with 11 bases left between them. Germline CDR1 LNHNV, CDR2 YYDKDF (reference sequence). The CDR3 nucleotides are TGTGCCACCAGCCGCTACCCTCAGAACACCGGGGAGCTGTTTTTT. Protein sequence: CATSRYPQNTGELFF. Variable domain in full (rest from reference TRBV15 and TRBJ2-2): DAMVIQNPRYQVTQFGKPVTLSCSQTLNHNVMYWYQQKSSQAPKLLFHYYDKDFNNEADTPDNFQSRRPNTSFCFLDIRSPGLGDTAMYLCATSRYPQNTGELFFGEGSRLTVL.

The rearrangement links TRBV28 to TRBJ1-5; tentatively, D is TRBD1 (6 bases). CDR1 MDHEN and CDR2 SYDVKM come from the germline V gene. V lost 5 bases and J 5 bases, leaving 13 bases between the germline ends. The length of the CDR3 is 14 residues. CDR3 sequence: CASSRRGYDQPQHF. The CDR3 DNA reads as TGTGCCAGCAGTCGTAGGGGGTACGATCAGCCCCAGCATTTT.

The chain employs TRBV7-8 and TRBJ2-7; 9 nucleotides match TRBD1. The CDR3 is 17 residues long. Trimming removed 5 bases from V and 2 bases from J; junction bases left unmatched: 13. Germline values: CDR1 SGHVS, CDR2 FQNEAQ. The DNA of the CDR3 is TGTGCCAGCAGCCCACTAGCCGGGACAGGGTGGACCTACGAGCAGTACTTC. Encoded protein: CASSPLAGTGWTYEQYF. Full variable domain (rest looked up from reference TRBV7-8 and TRBJ2-7): GAGVSQSPRYKVAKRGQDVALRCDPISGHVSLFWYQQALGQGPEFLTYFQNEAQLDKSGLPSDRFFAERPEGSVSTLKIQRTQQEDSAVYLCASSPLAGTGWTYEQYFGPGTRLTVT.